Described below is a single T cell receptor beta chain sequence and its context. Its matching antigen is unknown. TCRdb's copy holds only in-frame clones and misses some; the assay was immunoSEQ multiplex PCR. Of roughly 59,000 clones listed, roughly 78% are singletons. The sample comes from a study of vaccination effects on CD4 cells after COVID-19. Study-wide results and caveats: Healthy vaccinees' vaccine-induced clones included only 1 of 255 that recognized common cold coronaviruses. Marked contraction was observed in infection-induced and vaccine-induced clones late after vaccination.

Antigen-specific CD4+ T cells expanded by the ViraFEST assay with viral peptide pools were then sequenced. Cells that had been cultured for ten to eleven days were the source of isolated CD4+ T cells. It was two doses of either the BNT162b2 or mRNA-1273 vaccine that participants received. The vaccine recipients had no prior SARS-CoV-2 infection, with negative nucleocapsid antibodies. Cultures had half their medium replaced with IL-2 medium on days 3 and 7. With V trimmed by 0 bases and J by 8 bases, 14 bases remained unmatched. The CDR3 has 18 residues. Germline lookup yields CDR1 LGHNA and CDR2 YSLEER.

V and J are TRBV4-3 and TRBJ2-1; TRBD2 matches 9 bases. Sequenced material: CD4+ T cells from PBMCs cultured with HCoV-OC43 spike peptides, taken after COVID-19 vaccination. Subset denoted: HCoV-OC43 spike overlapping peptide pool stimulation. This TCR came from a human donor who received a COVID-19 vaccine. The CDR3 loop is CASSQDRFLAGGLDEQFF. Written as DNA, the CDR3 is TGCGCCAGCAGCCAAGATCGGTTCCTGGCGGGGGGGCTCGATGAGCAGTTCTTC.